This T cell receptor beta chain was sequenced during a study of blood T cell repertoires in COVID-19. At the level of the study: Researchers got acute and convalescent COVID-19 samples from the United States, Italy and Spain. From T cells, B-cell-depleted T cells, or PBMCs came the material, which was cDNA or gDNA.

Measured with immunoSEQ multiplex PCR; TCRdb has only the in-frame clones, and not every one. The sample lists some 300,000 clones, about nine tenths seen once, with about 2.3% in the top ten. This sequence was found in a man aged 18 to 30 with active or convalescent COVID-19. Sequencing used peripheral blood.

CDR3 region: CASSSRFGSYEQYF. CDR3 nucleotide sequence: TGTGCCAGCAGCTCCAGATTCGGGTCATACGAGCAGTACTTC. The V and J genes are TRBV7-8 and TRBJ2-7; no definite D call. Trimming pared 4 bases from V and 4 bases from J, leaving 14 bases between. The CDR3 is 14 residues long. Germline V gene lookup returns CDR1 SGHVS and CDR2 FQNEAQ.